These T cell receptor beta chains were read from a single sample in a study of T cell responses to AZD1222 COVID-19 vaccine. The table came from immunoSEQ multiplex PCR; TCRdb's copy has only in-frame clones and leaves some out. Altogether around 190,000 clones are present, roughly 92% being singletons, with the ten largest covering 1% to 1.5%. Here the sequenced sample was peripheral blood, taken on day 0 of AZD1222 vaccination. Every receptor here comes from an adult in good health. CDR3s include the opening cysteine and the closing phenylalanine or tryptophan. The D gene is left open where the match is weak. Some rows have no size entry. The others give once, few or many, or a class for an expanded clone.

>.|TRBV5-6|TRBJ2-3|14|.
TGTGCCAGCAGCCGGAACGGGGGAGCAGATACGCAGTATTTT
CASSRNGGADTQYF
>few|TRBV14|TRBJ1-2|14|.
TGTGCCAGCAGCCCCCAAGGGCCCCTTGGTGGCTACACCTTC
CASSPQGPLGGYTF
>.|TRBV19|TRBJ2-7|13|TRBD1
TGTGCCAGTAGGGGAGACAGGGGTCGCGAGCAGTACTTC
CASRGDRGREQYF
>.|TRBV6-2/TRBV6-3|TRBJ1-4|17|.
TGTGCCAGCAGTTACCGGAAGCATCAGCTAACTAATGAAAAACTGTTTTTT
CASSYRKHQLTNEKLFF
>.|TRBV4-2|TRBJ2-7|15|TRBD2
TGTGCCAGCAGCCAAGATCTAGCGGGGGCCTACGAGCAGTACTTC
CASSQDLAGAYEQYF
>.|TRBV10-3|TRBJ1-3|15|.
TGTGCCATCAGGGACAGCGTTTCCTCTGGAAACACCATATATTTT
CAIRDSVSSGNTIYF
>.|TRBV2|TRBJ1-5|14|.
TGTGCCAGCAGCCCGGACAGTCCGTATCAGCCCCAGCATTTT
CASSPDSPYQPQHF
>.|TRBV6-5|TRBJ1-5|15|.
TGTGCCAGCAGTTACTCGACGGGGGGAAATCAGCCCCAGCATTTT
CASSYSTGGNQPQHF
>.|TRBV5-6|TRBJ2-7|16|TRBD2
TGTGCCAGCAGCTTGGCCGGGAGGGCTTCCGCCTACGAGCAGTACTTC
CASSLAGRASAYEQYF
>.|TRBV5-1|TRBJ1-5|15|.
TGCGCCAGCAGCTTGGAAGGGTCAGGGAATCAGCCCCAGCATTTT
CASSLEGSGNQPQHF
>once|TRBV19|TRBJ2-3|15|.
TGTGCCAGTAAGGATAGACTACTGCTCACAGATACGCAGTATTTT
CASKDRLLLTDTQYF
>.|TRBV12-3/TRBV12-4|TRBJ1-2|12|.
TGTGCCAGCAGTTTCGGGGGAGAAAGGTACACCTTC
CASSFGGERYTF
>.|TRBV3-1/TRBV3-2|TRBJ1-5|14|.
TGTGCCAGCAGCCAAGAAGGAATGCATCAGCCCCAGCATTTT
CASSQEGMHQPQHF
>.|TRBV30|TRBJ1-5|13|.
TGTGCCTGGAGTGTAAGGGTCAATCAGCCCCAGCATTTT
CAWSVRVNQPQHF
>.|TRBV3-1/TRBV3-2|TRBJ1-1|12|.
TGTGCCAGCAGAAAAAGTGAAACTGAAGCTTTCTTT
CASRKSETEAFF
>.|TRBV6-5|TRBJ1-5|14|.
TGTGCCAGCAGTAGCCCGGGGAGGGACGTACTCCAGCATTTT
CASSSPGRDVLQHF
>.|TRBV2|TRBJ1-5|14|.
TGTGCCAGCAGGCAGGACGGGGGTAATCAGCCCCAGCATTTT
CASRQDGGNQPQHF
>.|TRBV15|TRBJ2-7|13|.
TGTGCCACCAGCAGGTTGAGCAGGGGCGAGCAGTACTTC
CATSRLSRGEQYF
>.|TRBV27|TRBJ1-5|16|.
TGTGCCAGCAGTTTATCTGGTTGGGGGAGGAATCAGCCCCAGCATTTT
CASSLSGWGRNQPQHF
>.|TRBV12-3/TRBV12-4|TRBJ1-4|11|.
TGTGCCAGCAGCGGGAGAAGTGGGCTGTTTTTT
CASSGRSGLFF
>.|TRBV3-1/TRBV3-2|TRBJ1-4|14|TRBD1
TGTGCCAGCAGCCAGGGACAGGGACTTGAAAAACTGTTTTTT
CASSQGQGLEKLFF
>.|TRBV7-2|TRBJ2-3|17|.
TGTGCCAGCAGCTTAGCGCTCGGAGGGGGGGCGACAGATACGCAGTATTTT
CASSLALGGGATDTQYF
>.|TRBV18|TRBJ2-7|13|.
TGTGCCAGCTCACCCGGAAACCCCTACGAGCAGTACTTC
CASSPGNPYEQYF
>.|TRBV11-3|TRBJ2-5|15|.
TGTGCCAGCAGCTTATCAAACAGAATGCAAGAGACCCAGTACTTC
CASSLSNRMQETQYF
>.|TRBV2|TRBJ1-1|13|.
TGTGCCAGCAGTGAGGGAGGGTTCGCTGAAGCTTTCTTT
CASSEGGFAEAFF
>.|TRBV23-1|TRBJ1-2|19|TRBD1
TGCGCCAGCAGTCAGACACGTACAAGGGACAGTACCTATGTGAATGGCTACACCTTC
CASSQTRTRDSTYVNGYTF
>.|TRBV3-1/TRBV3-2|TRBJ1-6|15|.
TGTGCCAGCAGCCAAGACAGCGACAGGTGGACACCCCTCCACTTT
CASSQDSDRWTPLHF
>.|TRBV6-5|TRBJ2-1|15|.
TGTGCCAGCAGTTACTCGGGGGGCTCCTACAATGAGCAGTTCTTC
CASSYSGGSYNEQFF
>once|TRBV5-8|TRBJ1-2|16|.
TGTGCCAGCAGCACCTTCGGCTCGCGGTCCTTCTATGGCTACACCTTC
CASSTFGSRSFYGYTF
>.|TRBV29-1|TRBJ2-5|13|TRBD2
TGCAGCGCTGTGACTAGCGGGGGGGAGACCCAGTACTTC
CSAVTSGGETQYF
>.|TRBV5-1|TRBJ2-1|16|TRBD1
TGCGCCAGCAGCTTGGGTACTGGACAGGTCGCGAATGAGCAGTTCTTC
CASSLGTGQVANEQFF
>.|TRBV5-1|TRBJ2-1|11|.
TGCGCCAGCAGCTTGCAGGCTGAGCAGTTCTTC
CASSLQAEQFF
>.|TRBV5-1|TRBJ1-5|15|.
TGCGCCAGCAGCTTGGAGGGGGGTCGTAATCAGCCCCAGCATTTT
CASSLEGGRNQPQHF
>.|TRBV6-7|TRBJ2-1|15|TRBD2
TGTGCCAGCAGTTACTCCAGCGGGGTCTACAATGAGCAGTTCTTC
CASSYSSGVYNEQFF
>.|TRBV7-3|TRBJ2-5|17|TRBD1
TGTGCCAGCAGCTTAATGACGGGTGGGACAGCACAAGAGACCCAGTACTTC
CASSLMTGGTAQETQYF
>.|TRBV10-1|TRBJ2-3|17|TRBD2
TGCGCCAGCAGTGAGTCTGAGACTAGCGGGATTACAGATACGCAGTATTTT
CASSESETSGITDTQYF
>once|TRBV7-9|TRBJ1-2|13|.
TGTGCCAGCAGTCCCGCACGGGGCTATGGCTACACCTTC
CASSPARGYGYTF
>.|TRBV3-1/TRBV3-2|TRBJ1-1|13|.
TGTGCCAGCAGCCTCGGACAGATGGCTGAAGCTTTCTTT
CASSLGQMAEAFF
>.|TRBV12-3/TRBV12-4|TRBJ2-7|13|.
TGTGCCAGCAGACTCTCGGGGAGCTACGAGCAGTACTTC
CASRLSGSYEQYF
>.|TRBV5-4|TRBJ2-7|13|.
TGTGCCAGCAGCCGACAGGATTCCTACGAGCAGTACTTC
CASSRQDSYEQYF
>.|TRBV5-4|TRBJ2-5|15|.
TGTGCCAGCAGCTTGGTCACGGGGTTGCAAGAGACCCAGTACTTC
CASSLVTGLQETQYF
>.|TRBV4-1|TRBJ2-6|14|TRBD1
TGCGCCAGCAGCCTCGGACAGGGTGGCAACGTCCTGACTTTC
CASSLGQGGNVLTF
>.|TRBV9|TRBJ2-3|15|TRBD2
TGTGCCAGCAGCGTAGGCTGGCGGGGGACAGATACGCAGTATTTT
CASSVGWRGTDTQYF
>.|TRBV6-6|TRBJ1-3|15|.
TGTGCCAGCACCCCGGACCCCATCTCTGGAAACACCATATATTTT
CASTPDPISGNTIYF